This T cell receptor (beta chain) was profiled in a study of regulatory T cells in long-lasting Graves disease. This clonotype occurred once. Construction of TCR beta libraries relied on iRepertoire HTBI primers and on Arm-PCR targeting CDR3 regions. TCRdb called the multiplex PCR reads again in MiXCR, with one record for every CDR3 protein. The sample lists around 250,000 distinct CDR3 sequences, about 18% occurring once. Germline V lookup: CDR1 KGHSH, CDR2 LQKENI. The CDR3 consists of 16 residues. Between the trimmed V and J ends, which lost 2 bases and 0 bases, there was a span of 8 bases. The time point is: newly diagnosed GD, antithyroid drugs for less than 3 months. From RNA extracted from PBMCs, the TCR library was made. American Thyroid Association guidelines served as the basis for diagnosing Graves' disease. These same data were also listed under a study on T cells in Graves' hyperthyroidism and ophthalmopathy. As reported in that work: Most clonotypes expanded in the thyroid (above 0.001) were also present in blood. By a 13 V-J model, ophthalmopathy was set apart from stable hyperthyroidism. Median prediction lead before ophthalmopathy onset was 6.5 to 7 months with the model.

The chain joins TRBV18 to TRBJ2-6; D not certain. This material consisted of peripheral blood mononuclear cells (PBMCs), taken at new diagnosis, from a patient treated with antithyroid drugs. This TCR derives from a woman younger than 45 with Graves disease. CDR3 nucleotide sequence: TGTGCCAGCTCACCAGTGGGGTCCTCTGGGGCCAACGTCCTGACTTTC. Protein: CASSPVGSSGANVLTF.